Following are 21 T cell receptor beta chains from one sample sequenced in a study of cytomegalovirus exposure and HLA in healthy donors. Some clones are missing from TCRdb's copy, which holds only in-frame ones; the method was immunoSEQ multiplex PCR. This table has more than 95,000 clones, roughly nine tenths appearing once. The sample taken for sequencing was PBMCs. These receptors all stem from a woman aged 18-30 years in good health and CMV-seronegative.

The rearrangement uses TRBV27 and TRBJ2-1, with D possibly being TRBD2 (5 bases). The CDR3 has 15 amino acids. The V end lost 6 bases, the J end lost 1 base, and 13 bases lay between the germline ends. Germline values: CDR1 MNHEY, CDR2 SMNVEV (reference sequence). The DNA for the CDR3 is TGTGCCAGCAGGGCCTTGGGGAGTTCCTACAATGAGCAGTTCTTC. Translating gives CASRALGSSYNEQFF.

This chain links TRBV13 with TRBJ2-7, with 12 bases lining up with TRBD2. CDR1 is PRHDT, CDR2 FYEKMQ, per germline (reference sequence). The CDR3 runs 16 residues. J gave up 3 bases and V 5 bases, and 8 bases lay outside the gene matches. The CDR3 DNA reads as TGTGCCAGCAGCCCATCGACTAGCGGGAGCAACTACGAGCAGTACTTC. Protein: CASSPSTSGSNYEQYF.

The chain recombines TRBV6-1 with TRBJ1-1, with TRBD1 identical over 8 bases. V was pared by 3 bases and J by 5 bases, with 5 bases of the junction left unmatched. CDR1 is MNHNS, CDR2 SASEGT, per germline. This CDR3 is built from 14 residues. The CDR3 DNA reads TGTGCCAGCAGTGACAGGGGGCTTGGAACTGAAGCTTTCTTT. It is translated as CASSDRGLGTEAFF.

V and J are TRBV28 and TRBJ1-1, with 8 bases aligning to TRBD1. Germline CDR1 MDHEN, CDR2 SYDVKM. There are 13 residues in the CDR3. With 6 bases clipped from V and 10 bases from J, the junction kept 10 bases outside the gene matches. CDR3 in DNA: TGTGCCAGCAGCGGACAGGGAGAGTTTCGAGCTTTCTTT. It encodes CASSGQGEFRAFF.

The V gene is TRBV6-5, the J gene TRBJ2-6; D not certain. V lost 0 bases to trimming and J lost 1 base, with 4 bases between them. The germline CDR1 and CDR2 sequences are MNHEY and SVGAGI. The CDR3 runs to 15 residues. The CDR3 DNA is TGTGCCAGCAGTTACTCCGGTTCTGGGGCCAACGTCCTGACTTTC. Its translation is CASSYSGSGANVLTF.

The chain uses TRBV28 and TRBJ1-5; 8 positions agree with TRBD1. With V trimmed by 5 bases and J by 1 base, 10 bases remained unmatched. CDR1 and CDR2 (germline): MDHEN, SYDVKM. The CDR3 has 17 amino acids. This CDR3 reads CASSPRAYRGSNQPQHF. The CDR3 DNA is TGTGCCAGCAGTCCACGCGCCTACAGGGGGAGCAATCAGCCCCAGCATTTT. Filled out from reference TRBV28 and TRBJ1-5, the complete variable domain reads DVKVTQSSRYLVKRTGEKVFLECVQDMDHENMFWYRQDPGLGLRLIYFSYDVKMKEKGDIPEGYSVSREKKERFSLILESASTNQTSMYLCASSPRAYRGSNQPQHFGDGTRLSIL.

The chain links TRBV19 to TRBJ2-7; D is perhaps TRBD2 (6 bases). This CDR3 is 16 amino acids long. The V end was cut by 2 bases, the J end by 2 bases, with 16 bases between. From germline, CDR1 is LNHDA and CDR2 SQIVND (reference sequence). The CDR3 loop is CASSITPPTSTYEQYF. DNA for the CDR3: TGTGCCAGTAGTATAACCCCCCCGACTAGTACCTACGAGCAGTACTTC.

This clone has a single count. This sequence joins TRBV7-9 and TRBJ1-1; TRBD1 might be the D (5 bases). The CDR3 spans 13 residues. Trimming took 5 bases from V and 6 from J, leaving 13 bases between them. From germline, CDR1 is SEHNR and CDR2 FQNEAQ (reference sequence). In DNA form, the CDR3 reads TGTGCCAGCAGCCCCCAGGGTGACTCTGAAGCTTTCTTT. This encodes CASSPQGDSEAFF.

The genes are TRBV29-1 and TRBJ1-2; 7 bases are a match to TRBD1. V was clipped by 0 bases and J by 6 bases; unmatched bases: 7. Per germline, CDR1 SQVTM and CDR2 ANQGSEA. The CDR3 covers 14 residues. DNA for the CDR3: TGCAGCGTTGAAGATAGAGGGGGCTGGAATGGCTACACCTTC. It encodes CSVEDRGGWNGYTF.

The chain recombines TRBV4-1 with TRBJ2-3; 7 nucleotides agree with TRBD2. The CDR3 loop spans 16 amino acids. V lost 8 bases to trimming and J lost 4 bases; unmatched junction nucleotides: 15. Germline V gene data show CDR1 as MGHRA and CDR2 as YSYEKL. In DNA, the CDR3 is TGCGCCAGCGCCATTCGAGCGGGAAATCCCCCAGATACGCAGTATTTT. This sequence encodes CASAIRAGNPPDTQYF.

This clone was seen just once. The genes are TRBV12-2 and TRBJ2-7; the table gives TRBD2 as D, unverified against the DNA. TRBV12-2 is a listed pseudogene. This CDR3 is built from 22 residues. The CDR3: CASRFSSPLSRLAGESYYEQYF. DNA for the CDR3: TGTGCAAGTCGCTTCTCTAGCCCCCTATCACGACTAGCGGGCGAGTCATACTACGAGCAGTACTTC.

The chain carries TRBV28 and TRBJ2-1; D perhaps matches TRBD1 (5 bases). The CDR3 totals 13 residues. With 4 bases removed from V and 10 bases from J, the gap between germline ends came to 14 bases. Looked up from germline, CDR1 is MDHEN and CDR2 is SYDVKM. CDR3 in amino acids: CASSSLGRQEQFF. In DNA form, the CDR3 reads TGTGCCAGCAGTTCCCTGGGGCGACAGGAGCAGTTCTTC.

V gene TRBV30 combines with J gene TRBJ1-4; 9 nucleotides line up with TRBD1. CDR3 length: 14 residues. Germline CDR1 reads GTSNPN; CDR2 reads SVGIG (reference sequence). V shed 1 base and J 7 bases; nucleotides not matched to a gene: 4. CDR3 in DNA: TGTGCCTGGAGTGACGGGACAGGGATTGAAAAACTGTTTTTT. Translated: CAWSDGTGIEKLFF. Full variable domain (remainder filled in from reference TRBV30 and TRBJ1-4): SQTIHQWPATLVQPVGSPLSLECTVEGTSNPNLYWYRQAAGRGLQLLFYSVGIGQISSEVPQNLSASRPQDRQFILSSKKLLLSDSGFYLCAWSDGTGIEKLFFGSGTQLSVL.

The chain joins TRBV5-1 to TRBJ1-4; no definite D call. V was cut by 3 bases and J by 0 bases, with 9 bases left in between. Per the germline V gene, CDR1 is SGHRS and CDR2 is YFSETQ. The CDR3 has 15 amino acids. In DNA form, the CDR3 reads TGCGCCAGCAGCTCAGCGTATGCAACTAATGAAAAACTGTTTTTT. Its protein product is CASSSAYATNEKLFF.

The V gene is TRBV30, the J gene TRBJ1-4; TRBD1 might be the D (5 bases). Trimming removed 5 bases from V and 6 bases from J, with 13 bases in between. CDR1 and CDR2 from the germline V gene are GTSNPN and SVGIG (reference sequence). This CDR3 region has 13 residues. Here the CDR3 reads CAWERGRDEKLFF. The CDR3 nucleotides read TGTGCCTGGGAAAGGGGAAGGGATGAAAAACTGTTTTTT.

The rearrangement joins TRBV19 to TRBJ1-4; unclear D gene. The CDR3 is 14 residues long. Between the trimmed V and J ends, which lost 3 bases and 0 bases, there was a span of 5 bases. From germline, CDR1 is LNHDA and CDR2 SQIVND (reference sequence). Written as DNA, the CDR3 is TGTGCCAGTAGTATTACAGCAACTAATGAAAAACTGTTTTTT. Translated: CASSITATNEKLFF.

The V call is TRBV5-1, the J call TRBJ2-1, with D tentatively TRBD2 (6 bases). This CDR3 comprises 15 residues. Trimming stripped 4 bases from V and 0 bases from J, with 11 bases between. CDR1 and CDR2 from the germline V gene are SGHRS and YFSETQ. In nucleotides, the CDR3 is TGCGCCAGCAGCCTGCAGGGAGGCTCCTACAATGAGCAGTTCTTC. Protein product: CASSLQGGSYNEQFF.

V gene TRBV19 combines with J gene TRBJ1-5; possible D gene TRBD1, 6 bases. Germline lookup yields CDR1 LNHDA and CDR2 SQIVND (reference sequence). V shed 2 bases and J shed 1 base, with 6 bases lying between them. This CDR3 has 14 amino acids. CDR3 protein: CASSIQGSNQPQHF. For the CDR3, the DNA is TGTGCCAGTAGTATACAGGGGAGCAATCAGCCCCAGCATTTT.

The rearrangement uses TRBV10-3 and TRBJ2-1, with D perhaps matching TRBD2 (5 bases). The CDR3 contains 15 residues. Per germline, CDR1 ENHRY and CDR2 SYGVKD. Trimming took 0 bases from V and 5 from J, leaving 11 bases between them. CDR3 in amino acids: CAISESILDDNEQFF. In DNA, the CDR3 is TGTGCCATCAGTGAGTCAATACTAGACGACAATGAGCAGTTCTTC.

The rearrangement uses TRBV7-9 and TRBJ2-1; perhaps TRBD1 as D (6 bases). Germline V gene lookup returns CDR1 SEHNR and CDR2 FQNEAQ (reference sequence). The CDR3 has 14 amino acids. V lost 2 bases and J lost 7, with 12 bases in between. CDR3 amino acids: CASSLTGSSNEQFF. The CDR3, as DNA: TGTGCCAGCAGCTTAACAGGGTCGTCAAATGAGCAGTTCTTC.

The table lists this clone with a count of one. This chain links TRBV6-1 with TRBJ2-4; possible D gene TRBD1, 5 bases. There are 15 residues in the CDR3. CDR1 and CDR2 (germline): MNHNS, SASEGT. Trimming pared 6 bases from V and 6 bases from J, leaving 18 bases between. CDR3 sequence (DNA): TGTGCCAGCAGCACCTCCAGGGTGGGTTTAAACATTCAGTACTTC. Protein product: CASSTSRVGLNIQYF.